Each of the 20 T cell receptor beta chains below was sequenced from the same sample in a study of cytomegalovirus exposure and HLA in healthy donors. Vbeta (60) and Jbeta (13) primers were used in the PCR. The method was immunoSEQ multiplex PCR; TCRdb's version includes in-frame clones alone and lacks a portion of them. Of 150,000 or so clones in the sample, around 80% were seen once. Source material: PBMCs. These receptor sequences come from a man younger than 45 in good health and CMV-seropositive.

This clone was found a few times. The rearrangement links TRBV6-1 to TRBJ1-1; D gene ambiguous. V shed 1 base and J shed 0 bases, with 15 bases lying between them. In germline, CDR1 is MNHNS, CDR2 SASEGT. This CDR3 region has 17 residues. CDR3: CASSEDTGGLMNTEAFF. CDR3 sequence (DNA): TGTGCCAGCAGTGAAGACACTGGAGGACTGATGAACACTGAAGCTTTCTTT.

J is TRBJ2-7 and V is TRBV5-8; D is ambiguous. This CDR3 spans 10 amino acids. Per the germline V gene, CDR1 is SGHTS and CDR2 is YDEGEE. V lost 3 bases and J 7 bases, leaving 5 bases between the germline ends. This chain's CDR3 is CASSSFEQYF. The CDR3 nucleotides read TGTGCCAGCAGCTCCTTTGAGCAGTACTTC.

V gene TRBV28 combines with J gene TRBJ2-3; D may be TRBD2 (5 bases). V shed 7 bases and J shed 10 bases, with 33 bases lying between them. Germline V gene lookup returns CDR1 MDHEN and CDR2 SYDVKM. The CDR3 covers 18 residues. The CDR3 reads CASTSSVGSVGDGASQYF. The CDR3 DNA reads as TGTGCCAGCACCAGTAGTGTGGGGAGCGTCGGGGATGGAGCATCGCAGTATTTT.

This chain uses TRBV18 with TRBJ2-7; 7 positions match TRBD1. This CDR3 is 14 amino acids long. The trim removed 3 bases at V and 4 bases at J, leaving 6 bases unmatched. Per germline, CDR1 KGHSH and CDR2 LQKENI. As DNA, the CDR3 is TGTGCCAGCTCACCCGGACAGGAATTGTACGAGCAGTACTTC. It encodes CASSPGQELYEQYF.

V gene TRBV19 combines with J gene TRBJ1-5, with 9 bases fitting TRBD1. The CDR3 extends over 14 amino acids. Losses at the gene ends were 5 bases for V and 6 bases for J; bases not matched to a gene: 5. In germline, CDR1 is LNHDA, CDR2 SQIVND (reference sequence). The CDR3 is CASSVTGGGQPQHF. CDR3 in DNA: TGTGCCAGTAGTGTAACAGGGGGCGGTCAGCCCCAGCATTTT.

The J gene is TRBJ2-5, the V gene TRBV5-1; 7 bases match TRBD1. The CDR3 loop spans 14 amino acids. Germline loops: CDR1 SGHRS, CDR2 YFSETQ. The ends lost 4 bases at V and 4 bases at J; junction bases unmatched: 7. The CDR3 nucleotides read TGCGCCAGCAGCATAGGACAGGCTTCAGAGACCCAGTACTTC. This encodes CASSIGQASETQYF.

The genes are TRBV19 and TRBJ1-1; 7 nucleotides match TRBD1. This CDR3 has 14 amino acids. Germline CDR1 and CDR2: LNHDA and SQIVND (reference sequence). With 4 bases clipped from V and 3 bases from J, the junction kept 5 bases outside the gene matches. The CDR3: CASSRGQDDTEAFF. CDR3 bases: TGTGCCAGTAGTAGAGGACAGGACGACACTGAAGCTTTCTTT.

The chain has TRBV2 and TRBJ1-2; a possible D gene is TRBD1 (5 bases). Germline lookup yields CDR1 SNHLY and CDR2 FYNNEI. V dropped 8 bases and J dropped 4 bases, with 23 bases sitting between them. The CDR3 has 16 amino acids. CDR3 DNA sequence: TGTGCCAGCGGGGCACCTAGGACGCCTTCGGGCTATGGCTACACCTTC. The encoded protein is CASGAPRTPSGYGYTF.

This clone was detected only once. In DNA form, the CDR3 reads TGTGCCAGCAGTTTTCAGACAGGGGGCGCGACTGGCTACACCTTC. Translating gives CASSFQTGGATGYTF. The chain joins TRBV27 to TRBJ1-2, with 10 bases matching TRBD1. V shed 3 bases and J 7 bases; nucleotides not matched to a gene: 8. In germline, CDR1 is MNHEY, CDR2 SMNVEV (reference sequence). The CDR3 is made up of 15 amino acids.

As DNA, the CDR3 is TGTGCCAGCTCACCCTCAGTTCTCTACGAGCAGTACTTC. Translating gives CASSPSVLYEQYF. The chain combines TRBV18 with TRBJ2-7; no reliable D call. V was clipped by 3 bases and J by 3 bases, with 9 bases between them. The CDR3 loop spans 13 amino acids. Germline CDR1 KGHSH, CDR2 LQKENI.

The chain links TRBV7-3 to TRBJ2-3, with TRBD2 matching over 14 bases. Germline trimming cut 2 bases from V and 9 bases from J; bases unmatched to any gene: 7. The germline CDR1 and CDR2 sequences are SGHTA and FQGTGA. There are 16 residues in the CDR3. CDR3 loop: CASSLSPGLAGETQYF. CDR3 nucleotides: TGTGCCAGCAGCTTATCCCCGGGACTAGCGGGAGAGACGCAGTATTTT.

In this sample, this clone turned up once. The chain combines TRBV7-2 with TRBJ2-1; TRBD2 matches at 12 bases. CDR3 length: 15 amino acids. The trim removed 5 bases at V and 10 bases at J, leaving 9 bases unmatched. From germline, CDR1 is SGHTA and CDR2 FQGNSA. The CDR3 reads CASSPSSGRGREQFF. The DNA of the CDR3 is TGTGCCAGCAGCCCATCTAGCGGGAGGGGGCGGGAGCAGTTCTTC. Supplemented by reference TRBV7-2 and TRBJ2-1, the full variable domain reads GAGVSQSPSNKVTEKGKDVELRCDPISGHTALYWYRQSLGQGLEFLIYFQGNSAPDKSGLPSDRFSAERTGGSVSTLTIQRTQQEDSAVYLCASSPSSGRGREQFFGPGTRLTVL.

The chain recombines TRBV9 with TRBJ1-2; no clear D. Germline CDR1 reads SGDLS; CDR2 reads YYNGEE. This CDR3 contains 11 residues. V lost 0 bases and J lost 9, with 6 bases in between. CDR3 nucleotide sequence: TGTGCCAGCAGCGTAGATCAAAGCTACACCTTC. Protein product: CASSVDQSYTF.

The chain recombines TRBV28 with TRBJ1-4; TRBD1 is a possible D gene (6 bases). V lost 8 bases and J 4 bases, leaving 8 bases between the germline ends. This CDR3 contains 12 residues. Germline V CDR1 and CDR2: MDHEN, SYDVKM. CDR3 in DNA: TGTGCCAGCGGGGACAATAATGAAAAACTGTTTTTT. This gives the protein CASGDNNEKLFF.

The CDR3 DNA is TGCGCCAGCAGCTGGGCCATGACAGAAGATACGCAGTATTTT. This sequence encodes CASSWAMTEDTQYF. The chain couples TRBV5-1 to TRBJ2-3, with a possible D match to TRBD1 (5 bases). The CDR3 has 14 amino acids. Germline V CDR1 and CDR2: SGHRS, YFSETQ. Trimming shortened V by 3 bases and J by 5 bases, and 13 bases separated the two germline ends. Based on the CDR3 plus reference TRBV5-1 and TRBJ2-3, the full variable domain is KAGVTQTPRYLIKTRGQQVTLSCSPISGHRSVSWYQQTPGQGLQFLFEYFSETQRNKGNFPGRFSGRQFSNSRSEMNVSTLELGDSALYLCASSWAMTEDTQYFGPGTRLTVL.

The CDR3 DNA sequence: TGTGCCTGGAGTAGGACACCAGCCAAAAACATTCAGTACTTC. It is translated as CAWSRTPAKNIQYF. The genes are TRBV30 and TRBJ2-4, with D possibly TRBD1 on 5 matching bases. Germline CDR1 reads GTSNPN; CDR2 reads SVGIG (reference sequence). The length of the CDR3 is 14 residues. Trimming removed 2 bases at V and 0 bases at J, with 8 bases between.

The chain uses TRBV28 and TRBJ1-2; 8 bases line up with TRBD1. Germline CDR1 is MDHEN and CDR2 is SYDVKM. Trimming took 2 bases from V and 6 from J; bases not matched to a gene: 5. The CDR3 is 14 amino acids. The DNA of the CDR3 is TGTGCCAGCAGTTTACACAGGGGGGGCGATGGCTACACCTTC. This gives the protein CASSLHRGGDGYTF.

About this clone itself: This may be a read error, as it is one base from a much larger clone. This chain links TRBV7-2 with TRBJ2-7; 7 positions match TRBD1. Germline V lookup: CDR1 SGHTA, CDR2 FQGNSA. The CDR3 runs 14 residues. The trim removed 4 bases at V and 0 bases at J, leaving 3 bases unmatched. CDR3 loop: CASSSDRSSYEQYF. The CDR3 region has the DNA TGTGCCAGCAGCTCGGACAGGAGCTCCTACGAGCAGTACTTC.

The V call is TRBV6-1, the J call TRBJ1-2; TRBD1 might be the D (6 bases). This CDR3 has 14 residues. The germline V and J ends were trimmed by 5 bases and 4 bases, with 14 bases remaining between them. CDR1 is MNHNS and CDR2 is SASEGT in the germline V gene. The CDR3 DNA is TGTGCCAGCAGTCCCATCGGACAGACCTATGGCTACACCTTC. Its protein is CASSPIGQTYGYTF.

This clone was seen a few times. V usage is TRBV6-1 and J usage is TRBJ2-6; D is unclear. Germline CDR1 is MNHNS and CDR2 is SASEGT. V was cut by 0 bases and J by 0 bases, with 3 bases left in between. The CDR3 totals 15 residues. The CDR3, as DNA: TGTGCCAGCAGTGAAGCCAGCTCTGGGGCCAACGTCCTGACTTTC. Translating it yields CASSEASSGANVLTF.